The 7 T cell receptor beta chains below all came from one sample that was sequenced in a study of Graves' ophthalmopathy and Graves' hyperthyroidism. The authors amplified TCR beta CDR3 regions from RNA transcripts. An initial RT-PCR round employing HTBI primers preceded a second-round multiplex PCR. TCRdb reprocessed the multiplex PCR reads via MiXCR and lists one record per CDR3 protein. The sample holds about 740,000 distinct CDR3 sequences, 40% seen once. What was sequenced was peripheral blood. The source is an adult man with Graves' ophthalmopathy.

This clonotype appeared a single time. No conserved phenylalanine or tryptophan ends this CDR3, so it is likely a read error. The chain has TRBV10-3 and TRBJ2-7; a possible D gene is TRBD1 (6 bases). The CDR3 spans 14 residues. Germline CDR1 ENHRY, CDR2 SYGVKD. Trimming pared 10 bases from V and 3 bases from J, leaving 19 bases between. CDR3 sequence reads: CATGGGQLGYEQYL. CDR3 DNA sequence: TGTGCCACCGGTGGTGGACAGCTGGGCTACGAGCAGTACCTC.

The chain carries TRBV29-1 and TRBJ2-7; D may be TRBD2 (5 bases). With 1 base removed from V and 2 bases from J, the gap between germline ends came to 12 bases. Germline CDR1 reads SQVTM; CDR2 reads ANQGSEA. The CDR3 is 14 residues long. The CDR3, as DNA: TGCAGCGTTGAAGGAGGGTTCGGAACCTACGAGCAGTACTTC. Protein sequence: CSVEGGFGTYEQYF.

In this sample, this clonotype turned up a few times. The rearrangement uses TRBV5-5 and TRBJ2-7, with a tentative D call TRBD1 (6 bases). This CDR3 is 14 amino acids long. Germline values: CDR1 SGHKS, CDR2 YYEKEE (reference sequence). V lost 0 bases and J 7 bases, leaving 14 bases between the germline ends. The CDR3 spells CASSLDRVNGEQYF. The CDR3, as DNA: TGTGCCAGCAGCTTGGACAGGGTGAATGGTGAGCAGTACTTC.

The CDR3 sequence: CASVSKNQETQYF. The CDR3, as DNA: TGTGCCAGCGTATCGAAGAACCAAGAGACCCAGTACTTC. The chain joins TRBV25-1 to TRBJ2-5; D gene unclear. Trimming cost V 8 bases and J 0 bases, with 10 bases left between them. CDR3 length: 13 residues. Germline CDR1 and CDR2: MGHDK and SYGVNS.

The chain uses TRBV12-3 or TRBV12-4 and TRBJ1-1, with TRBD1 as a possible D gene (6 bases). The CDR3 has 13 residues. The CDR3 nucleotides read TGTGCTAGTGCACTTTCAGGGGCGGCTGAAGCTTTCTTT. It specifies CASALSGAAEAFF.

This clonotype was seen a few times. This sequence joins TRBV7-2 and TRBJ2-7, with unresolved D. The J call may be in error: the DNA end matches TRBJ2-1 better. The V gene's germline CDR1 is SGHTA and CDR2 FQGNSA. The CDR3 length is 13 residues. The DNA for the CDR3 is TGTGCCAGCAGCTTGCGAGCCTACAATGAGCAGTTCTTC. Translated: CASSLRAYNEQFF.

The rearrangement joins TRBV2 to TRBJ2-7, with D possibly matching TRBD1 (6 bases). The germline V gene has CDR1 SNHLY and CDR2 FYNNEI. This CDR3 has 15 amino acids. Trimming took 5 bases from V and 1 from J, leaving 15 bases between them. CDR3: CASSYAGGQSYEQYF. The CDR3 DNA is TGTGCCAGCAGTTACGCTGGAGGACAGTCCTACGAGCAGTACTTC.